The sequence of this T cell receptor (beta chain) was determined in a study of a mutant IDH1 vaccine in newly diagnosed glioma. As for this clone: Antigen unknown.

Profiled with immunoSEQ multiplex PCR; TCRdb holds only in-frame clones, not every one. The data contain 25,000 to 30,000 clones, roughly 87% of them seen just once; the ten biggest clones take up less than 3.5%. Specified time point: week 5, during vaccination. It was 300 ug of mutant IDH1 20-mer peptide that made up each vaccine dose, given with topical imiquimod. This CDR3 contains 15 residues. CDR1 is SGHVS and CDR2 is FQNEAQ in the germline V gene. V was shortened by 1 base and J by 4 bases, with 11 bases between the two germline ends. This rearrangement joins TRBV7-8 to TRBJ2-1; D unresolved. This sequence originates from a woman between 35 and 50 years old with glioma. Some clones in this sample may be carry-over from other donors' samples. The specimen was peripheral blood mononuclear cells (PBMCs), collected from a glioma patient whose treatment included an IDH1 peptide vaccine. Written as DNA, the CDR3 is TGTGCCAGCAGCTTAGTGGCGCGGAGATACAATGAGCAGTTCTTC. Its protein is CASSLVARRYNEQFF.